The 14 T cell receptor beta chains listed next were all sequenced from one sample in a study of T-cell reconstitution after alpha-beta-depleted transplantation in children. Molecular barcoding with unique molecular identifiers was used for the TCRbeta library. One entry per CDR3 protein, called by TCRdb with MiXCR from the PCR reads. The repertoire has roughly 490,000 distinct CDR3 sequences, about an eighth of them found once; the top ten carry 14%. The sequencing here drew on PBMCs, mostly from graft donor cells, taken 180 days after TCRalphabeta/CD19-depleted stem cell transplant. These receptors were obtained from a female patient between 2 and 10 years old who had a stem cell transplant for aplastic anemia, so the T cells may come from the graft donor.

This clonotype was counted a few times. V and J are TRBV29-1 and TRBJ1-2, with a tentative D call TRBD1 (5 bases). Germline V gene data show CDR1 as SQVTM and CDR2 as ANQGSEA. Trimming cost V 0 bases and J 4 bases, with 15 bases left between them. This CDR3 has 15 amino acids. The CDR3 region has the DNA TGCAGCGTTGAAGATCCCGGGAGGGGTCTCTATGGCTACACCTTC. It is translated as CSVEDPGRGLYGYTF.

V usage is TRBV18 and J usage is TRBJ2-5, with 9 positions matching TRBD2. The V segment lost 3 bases and the J segment 4 bases; nucleotides outside the gene matches: 3. CDR1 is KGHSH, CDR2 LQKENI, per germline. The CDR3 contains 14 residues. The chain's CDR3 is CASSPLAGAETQYF. Written as DNA, the CDR3 is TGTGCCAGCTCACCCTTAGCGGGAGCAGAGACCCAGTACTTC.

V and J are TRBV24-1 and TRBJ2-7, with 8 bases aligning to TRBD1. Trimming took 7 bases from V and 2 from J; bases not matched to a gene: 15. The CDR3 contains 17 residues. From germline, CDR1 is KGHDR and CDR2 SFDVKD. The CDR3 is CATSADGGQALTYEQYV. CDR3 nucleotides: TGTGCCACCAGCGCGGATGGGGGACAGGCGCTGACCTACGAGCAGTACGTC.

This clonotype was seen a handful of times. The CDR3 sequence: CSARDGAANQPQHF. In DNA form, the CDR3 reads TGCAGTGCTAGAGATGGGGCGGCAAATCAGCCCCAGCATTTT. The rearrangement uses TRBV20-1 and TRBJ1-5; D is perhaps TRBD1 (5 bases). Germline CDR1 is DFQATT and CDR2 is SNEGSKA (reference sequence). The CDR3 is made up of 14 amino acids. Trimming left V 0 bases short and J 4 bases short, with 10 bases between.

The sample holds a few counts of this clonotype. J is TRBJ2-7 and V is TRBV6-2 or TRBV6-3; D is unclear. CDR3 size: 14 residues. CDR1 and CDR2 (germline): MNHEY, SVGEGT. Trimming removed 0 bases at V and 2 bases at J, with 8 bases between. CDR3 in DNA: TGTGCCAGCAGTTACTCGACACCGACCTACGAGCAGTACGTC. Translated: CASSYSTPTYEQYV.

The rearrangement links TRBV7-9 to TRBJ2-1, with TRBD2 matching 9 bases. Trimming took 11 bases from V and 14 from J; bases not matched to a gene: 13. Germline lookup yields CDR1 SEHNR and CDR2 FQNEAQ (reference sequence). The CDR3 sequence is 12 residues long. CDR3 coding DNA: TGTGCCTACGGTAGCGGGAGCCCCGGGAAGTTCTTC. This encodes CAYGSGSPGKFF.

This chain uses TRBV27 with TRBJ2-5; TRBD2 might be the D (5 bases). The ends were cut back, 4 bases at V and 3 bases at J, with 12 bases in the middle. The CDR3 has 14 residues. Germline-derived CDR1 and CDR2 are MNHEY and SMNVEV (reference sequence). CDR3 amino acids: CASSWALTKETQYF. Here the CDR3 DNA reads TGTGCCAGCAGTTGGGCCCTGACTAAAGAGACCCAGTACTTC.

This clonotype was seen a few times. This chain uses TRBV7-9 with TRBJ2-1; 9 positions match TRBD2. This CDR3 has 17 residues. Germline CDR1 SEHNR, CDR2 FQNEAQ (reference sequence). The junction had 5 bases not matched to a gene; V was cut back by 2 bases and J by 0 bases. The CDR3 DNA reads as TGTGCCAGCAGCTTACTCGCGGGAGGGAGCTCCTACAATGAGCAGTTCTTC. As protein: CASSLLAGGSSYNEQFF.

This clonotype was picked up many times. The V call is TRBV15, the J call TRBJ2-2; D unclear. Germline values: CDR1 LNHNV, CDR2 YYDKDF (reference sequence). The CDR3 runs to 13 residues. Between the trimmed V and J ends, which lost 8 bases and 2 bases, there was a span of 9 bases. CDR3 sequence reads: CATRESNTGELFF. CDR3 sequence (DNA): TGTGCCACCCGAGAGAGCAACACCGGGGAGCTGTTTTTT.

This clonotype has just a few counts. The chain employs TRBV24-1 and TRBJ2-1; D possibly corresponds to TRBD2 (5 bases). The CDR3 covers 12 residues. Looked up from germline, CDR1 is KGHDR and CDR2 is SFDVKD. V was cut by 7 bases and J by 3 bases, with 6 bases left in between. This CDR3 reads CATRDYYNEQFF. CDR3 DNA sequence: TGTGCCACCAGAGACTACTACAATGAGCAGTTCTTC.

The chain is built from TRBV4-3 and TRBJ1-2; D remains unclear. There are 17 residues in the CDR3. From germline, CDR1 is LGHNA and CDR2 YSLEER. The V end lost 1 base, the J end lost 0 bases, and 15 bases lay between the germline ends. This CDR3 reads CASSQGHYPSPNYGYTF. CDR3 in DNA: TGCGCCAGCAGCCAAGGACACTATCCTTCCCCTAACTATGGCTACACCTTC.

This clonotype was seen more than once but under ten times. This rearrangement joins TRBV6-1 to TRBJ2-7; TRBD2 matches 7 bases. The trim removed 7 bases at V and 7 bases at J, leaving 19 bases unmatched. The CDR3 covers 16 residues. CDR1 MNHNS and CDR2 SASEGT come from the germline V gene. Written as DNA, the CDR3 is TGTGCCAGCAACCTAGCGGCTCAGTGGGCCGCTGGAGAGCAGTACGTC. Translating gives CASNLAAQWAAGEQYV.

The rearrangement links TRBV11-3 to TRBJ2-1; possibly TRBD1 for D (5 bases). The V end was cut by 4 bases, the J end by 8 bases, with 12 bases between. The CDR3 length is 13 residues. Germline V CDR1 and CDR2: SGHNT, YENEEA. The CDR3 region is CASSSRQIYEQFF. The CDR3 DNA reads as TGTGCCAGCAGCTCCCGACAGATATATGAGCAGTTCTTC. Supplemented by reference TRBV11-3 and TRBJ2-1, the full variable domain reads EAGVVQSPRYKIIEKKQPVAFWCNPISGHNTLYWYLQNLGQGPELLIRYENEEAVDDSQLPKDRFSAERLKGVDSTLKIQPAELGDSAVYLCASSSRQIYEQFFGPGTRLTVL.

This clonotype was seen more than once but under ten times. V is TRBV6-1 and J is TRBJ2-3, with a possible D match to TRBD1 (5 bases). V lost 6 bases to trimming and J lost 0 bases, with 16 bases between them. Germline loops: CDR1 MNHNS, CDR2 SASEGT. CDR3 length: 16 amino acids. This CDR3 reads CASRRVRTTSTDTQYF. For the CDR3, the DNA is TGTGCCAGCAGGAGAGTGAGGACAACTAGCACAGATACGCAGTATTTT.